These 14 T cell receptor beta chains originate from one sample sequenced in a study of OX40 agonist ivuxolimab in advanced cancers. The method was immunoSEQ multiplex PCR; TCRdb's version includes in-frame clones alone and lacks a portion of them. The repertoire has about 45,000 clones, about four fifths of them found once; the top ten carry 15%. The input for sequencing was CD4+ or CD8+ T cells sorted from blood, taken in a trial of the OX40 agonist ivuxolimab. These TCRs come from an adult with an advanced solid tumor such as melanoma, head and neck, liver or kidney cancer.

The genes are TRBV2 and TRBJ2-4; D might be TRBD2 (5 bases). The CDR3 consists of 12 residues. CDR1 is SNHLY, CDR2 FYNNEI, per germline. The V end was cut by 7 bases, the J end by 5 bases, with 9 bases between. CDR3 DNA: TGTGCCAGCACGGGGTCCGAAAACATTCAGTACTTC. Translating gives CASTGSENIQYF.

The chain joins TRBV4-3 to TRBJ2-3; 10 nucleotides match TRBD2. Germline CDR1 LGHNA, CDR2 YSLEER. J gave up 5 bases and V 3 bases, and 8 bases lay outside the gene matches. CDR3 size: 16 residues. CDR3 amino acids: CASSQQRGGWGDTQYF. DNA of the CDR3: TGCGCCAGCAGCCAGCAGCGGGGGGGCTGGGGAGATACGCAGTATTTT.

V is TRBV11-3 and J is TRBJ2-7; 7 nucleotides agree with TRBD1. Germline V gene data show CDR1 as SGHNT and CDR2 as YENEEA. This CDR3 contains 14 residues. V dropped 5 bases and J dropped 3; count of bases not matched to a gene: 7. CDR3 region: CASSPRTGGYEQYF. In DNA, the CDR3 is TGTGCCAGCAGCCCTAGGACAGGAGGCTACGAGCAGTACTTC.

This clone appeared once. The J gene is TRBJ1-5, the V gene TRBV6-6; 7 bases are shared with TRBD1. This CDR3 is 14 amino acids long. The germline V gene encodes CDR1 MNHNY and CDR2 SVGAGI (reference sequence). V was pared by 5 bases and J by 5 bases, with 6 bases of the junction left unmatched. The CDR3 protein is CASSPDRDDQPQHF. The CDR3 DNA is TGTGCCAGCAGTCCCGACAGGGATGATCAGCCCCAGCATTTT.

The CDR3 sequence is CASSQIGSNQPQHF. The CDR3 DNA is TGCGCCAGCAGTCAAATCGGGAGCAATCAGCCCCAGCATTTT. The V and J genes are TRBV23-1 and TRBJ1-5; D not resolved. TRBV23-1 is an ORF, and what it does is uncertain. The CDR3 runs to 14 residues. V was shortened by 2 bases and J by 1 base, with 6 bases between the two germline ends.

This chain connects TRBV6-5 to TRBJ1-1; D remains ambiguous. The CDR3 contains 15 residues. Trimming stripped 0 bases from V and 0 bases from J, with 8 bases between. CDR1 and CDR2 from the germline V gene are MNHEY and SVGAGI. The CDR3 is CASSYSNRMNTEAFF. CDR3 nucleotide sequence: TGTGCCAGCAGTTACTCGAACCGAATGAACACTGAAGCTTTCTTT.

V usage is TRBV7-6 and J usage is TRBJ2-7; D ambiguous. The CDR3 has 11 residues. Trimming pared 3 bases from V and 3 bases from J, leaving 3 bases between. The germline CDR1 and CDR2 sequences are SGHVS and FNYEAQ. The CDR3 reads CASSLFYEQYF. In DNA, the CDR3 is TGTGCCAGCAGCTTGTTCTACGAGCAGTACTTC.

This chain uses TRBV28 with TRBJ2-7; D may be TRBD1 (5 bases). Trimming stripped 3 bases from V and 1 base from J, with 10 bases between. From germline, CDR1 is MDHEN and CDR2 SYDVKM. The CDR3 is made up of 14 amino acids. In DNA form, the CDR3 reads TGTGCCAGCAGTTTCCAGGGAAGATCCTACGAGCAGTACTTC. Translated, it gives CASSFQGRSYEQYF.

The V gene is TRBV7-6, the J gene TRBJ2-2; D may correspond to TRBD1 or TRBD2 (5 bases each). V lost 1 base and J 6 bases, leaving 15 bases between the germline ends. Germline CDR1 SGHVS, CDR2 FNYEAQ. The CDR3 contains 16 residues. In DNA, the CDR3 is TGTGCCAGCAGCTTAGGGGGGACCGTTTTATCCGGGGAGCTGTTTTTT. Amino acids: CASSLGGTVLSGELFF.

The chain recombines TRBV28 with TRBJ2-1, with a possible D match to TRBD2 (5 bases). V lost 5 bases to trimming and J lost 4 bases, with 12 bases between them. Per the germline V gene, CDR1 is MDHEN and CDR2 is SYDVKM. The CDR3 has 14 amino acids. CDR3 protein: CASSRTALYNEQFF. The CDR3, as DNA: TGTGCCAGCAGTCGGACTGCGCTATACAATGAGCAGTTCTTC.

The chain combines TRBV7-8 with TRBJ1-4, with 7 bases that match TRBD1. The CDR3 has 14 amino acids. V trimming: 5 bases; J trimming: 5 bases; junction bases outside the gene matches: 5. Germline CDR1 SGHVS, CDR2 FQNEAQ. CDR3 coding DNA: TGTGCCAGCAGCCCGGGACAGACGAATGAAAAACTGTTTTTT. The encoded protein is CASSPGQTNEKLFF. The complete variable domain, with remaining parts taken from reference TRBV7-8 and TRBJ1-4, reads GAGVSQSPRYKVAKRGQDVALRCDPISGHVSLFWYQQALGQGPEFLTYFQNEAQLDKSGLPSDRFFAERPEGSVSTLKIQRTQQEDSAVYLCASSPGQTNEKLFFGSGTQLSVL.

The CDR3: CASSLVGAGGGYEQFF. The CDR3 DNA sequence: TGTGCCAGCAGCTTAGTGGGAGCGGGAGGGGGTTATGAGCAGTTCTTC. V usage is TRBV7-9 and J usage is TRBJ2-1; 10 bases match TRBD2. V lost 1 base, J lost 8 bases, and 8 bases stayed unmatched. Per the germline V gene, CDR1 is SEHNR and CDR2 is FQNEAQ (reference sequence). The CDR3 length is 16 residues.

The chain combines TRBV6-5 with TRBJ2-6; D not resolved. Germline V gene data show CDR1 as MNHEY and CDR2 as SVGAGI. The CDR3 spans 13 residues. V was cut by 8 bases and J by 1 base, with 6 bases left in between. The DNA of the CDR3 is TGTGCCAGCTGTCTTTCTGGGGCCAACGTCCTGACTTTC. Amino acids: CASCLSGANVLTF.

The chain employs TRBV30 and TRBJ2-2; 11 positions match TRBD2. This CDR3 contains 15 residues. Germline assignment: CDR1 GTSNPN and CDR2 SVGIG (reference sequence). V trimming: 0 bases; J trimming: 3 bases; junction bases outside the gene matches: 0. As DNA, the CDR3 is TGTGCCTGGAGTGTACTAGCGGGGGACACCGGGGAGCTGTTTTTT. This encodes CAWSVLAGDTGELFF.